This T cell receptor (beta chain) derives from a study of blood T cell repertoires in COVID-19. Study-level information: The analysed material was cDNA or gDNA that came from T cells, B-cell-depleted T cells, or PBMCs.

Participants were aged roughly 18 to 100 years from more than 20 US areas. Researchers sorted participants into cohorts using their self-reported clinical history. Donors of Cohort 3 who recovered were those that had two negative PCRs, clearance, or symptom resolution. The CDR3 length is 17 residues. Trimming at V came to 3 bases and at J to 2 bases, leaving 11 bases not matched to a gene. Germline-derived CDR1 and CDR2 are SGDLS and YYNGEE. Libraries were prepared by immunoSEQ multiplex PCR; TCRdb keeps only in-frame clonotypes and omits some of them. The top ten hold 17% of the sample, which has some 200,000 clones, around 80% seen once.

This chain connects TRBV9 to TRBJ2-3; the match to TRBD1 covers 8 bases. The specimen was PBMCs or T cells enriched from blood (not recorded which). This clonotype originated in a woman in her 50s who had recovered from COVID-19. CDR3 region: CASSAQTGVLPTDTQYF. The CDR3 DNA follows: TGTGCCAGCAGCGCCCAGACAGGGGTCCTCCCCACAGATACGCAGTATTTT.